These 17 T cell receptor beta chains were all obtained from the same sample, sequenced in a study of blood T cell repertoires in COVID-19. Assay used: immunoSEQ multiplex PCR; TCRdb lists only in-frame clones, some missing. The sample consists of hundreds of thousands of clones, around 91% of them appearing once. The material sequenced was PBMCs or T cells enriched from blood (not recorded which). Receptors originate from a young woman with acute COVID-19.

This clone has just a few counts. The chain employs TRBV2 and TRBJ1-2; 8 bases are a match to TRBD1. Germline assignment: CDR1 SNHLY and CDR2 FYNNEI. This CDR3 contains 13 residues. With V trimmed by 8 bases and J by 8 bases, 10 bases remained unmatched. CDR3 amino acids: CASGDRGLTGYTF. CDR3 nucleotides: TGTGCCAGCGGCGACAGGGGACTCACGGGCTACACCTTC. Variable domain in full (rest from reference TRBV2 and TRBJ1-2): EPEVTQTPSHQVTQMGQEVILRCVPISNHLYFYWYRQILGQKVEFLVSFYNNEISEKSEIFDDQFSVERPDGSNFTLKIRSTKLEDSAMYFCASGDRGLTGYTFGSGTRLTVV.

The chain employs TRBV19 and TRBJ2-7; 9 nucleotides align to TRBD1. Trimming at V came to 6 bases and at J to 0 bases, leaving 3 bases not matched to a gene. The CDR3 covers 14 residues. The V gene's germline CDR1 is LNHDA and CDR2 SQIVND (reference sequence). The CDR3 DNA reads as TGTGCCAGTAGATTGGACAGGGGCTCCTACGAGCAGTACTTC. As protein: CASRLDRGSYEQYF. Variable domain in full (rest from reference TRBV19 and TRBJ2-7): DGGITQSPKYLFRKEGQNVTLSCEQNLNHDAMYWYRQDPGQGLRLIYYSQIVNDFQKGDIAEGYSVSREKKESFPLTVTSAQKNPTAFYLCASRLDRGSYEQYFGPGTRLTVT.

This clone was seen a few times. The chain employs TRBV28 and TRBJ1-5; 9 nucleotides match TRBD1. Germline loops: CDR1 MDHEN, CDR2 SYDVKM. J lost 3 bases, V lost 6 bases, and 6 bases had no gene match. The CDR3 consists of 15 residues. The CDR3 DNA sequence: TGTGCCAGCAGATTCAGGACAGGGGTCAATCAGCCCCAGCATTTT. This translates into CASRFRTGVNQPQHF.

The CDR3 bases are TGTGCCAGCCCGACGGGGGGTGTGAGTTCACCCCTCCACTTT. Amino acid sequence: CASPTGGVSSPLHF. The chain is built from TRBV7-9 and TRBJ1-6, with D possibly matching TRBD1 (5 bases). Germline V lookup: CDR1 SEHNR, CDR2 FQNEAQ (reference sequence). The V end lost 8 bases, the J end lost 9 bases, and 17 bases lay between the germline ends. CDR3 length: 14 residues. Complete variable domain (other parts from reference TRBV7-9 and TRBJ1-6): DTGVSQNPRHKITKRGQNVTFRCDPISEHNRLYWYRQTLGQGPEFLTYFQNEAQLEKSRLLSDRFSAERPKGSFSTLEIQRTEQGDSAMYLCASPTGGVSSPLHFGNGTRLTVT.

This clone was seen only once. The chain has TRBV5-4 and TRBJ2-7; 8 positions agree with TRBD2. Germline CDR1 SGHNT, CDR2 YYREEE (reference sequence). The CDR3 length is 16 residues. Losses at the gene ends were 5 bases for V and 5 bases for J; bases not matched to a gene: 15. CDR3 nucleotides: TGTGCCAGCAGTTTAAAAAGCGGGGGAGCGTCCCACGAGCAGTACTTC. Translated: CASSLKSGGASHEQYF.

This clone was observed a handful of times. Here the CDR3 reads CASSLDSEQFF. The CDR3, as DNA: TGTGCCAGCAGCTTAGATAGCGAGCAGTTCTTC. This chain joins TRBV7-9 and TRBJ2-1; D unclear. Trimming took 1 base from V and 10 from J, leaving 5 bases between them. Per germline, CDR1 SEHNR and CDR2 FQNEAQ (reference sequence). The CDR3 has 11 amino acids.

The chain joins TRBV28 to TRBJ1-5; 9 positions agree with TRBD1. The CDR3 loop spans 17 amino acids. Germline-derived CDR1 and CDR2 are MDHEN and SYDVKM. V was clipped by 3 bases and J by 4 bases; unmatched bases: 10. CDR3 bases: TGTGCCAGCAGTTTTTGGCTGGGACAGGGCGGTAATCAGCCCCAGCATTTT. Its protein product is CASSFWLGQGGNQPQHF.

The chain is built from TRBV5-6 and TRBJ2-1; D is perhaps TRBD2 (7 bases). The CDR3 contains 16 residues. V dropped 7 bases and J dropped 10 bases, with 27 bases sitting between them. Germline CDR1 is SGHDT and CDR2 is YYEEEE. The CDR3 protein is CASYRLGGLVRLEQFF. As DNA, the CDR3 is TGTGCCAGCTACCGATTGGGGGGGCTAGTCCGCCTCGAGCAGTTCTTC. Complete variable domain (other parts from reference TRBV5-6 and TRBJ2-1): DAGVTQSPTHLIKTRGQQVTLRCSPKSGHDTVSWYQQALGQGPQFIFQYYEEEERQRGNFPDRFSGHQFPNYSSELNVNALLLGDSALYLCASYRLGGLVRLEQFFGPGTRLTVL.

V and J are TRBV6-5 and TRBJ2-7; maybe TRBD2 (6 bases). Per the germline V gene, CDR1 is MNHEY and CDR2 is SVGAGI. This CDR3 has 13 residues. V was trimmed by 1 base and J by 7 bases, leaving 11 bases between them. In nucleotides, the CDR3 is TGTGCCAGCAGTTACTTAGGAGGAGGGGAGCAGTACTTC. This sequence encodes CASSYLGGGEQYF.

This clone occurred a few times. This CDR3 reads CASSLATDSGANVLTF. Here the CDR3 DNA reads TGTGCCAGCAGCTTGGCTACAGACTCTGGGGCCAACGTCCTGACTTTC. V is TRBV7-9 and J is TRBJ2-6; the D is unclear. From germline, CDR1 is SEHNR and CDR2 FQNEAQ (reference sequence). CDR3 length: 16 amino acids. With 3 bases removed from V and 0 bases from J, the gap between germline ends came to 9 bases.

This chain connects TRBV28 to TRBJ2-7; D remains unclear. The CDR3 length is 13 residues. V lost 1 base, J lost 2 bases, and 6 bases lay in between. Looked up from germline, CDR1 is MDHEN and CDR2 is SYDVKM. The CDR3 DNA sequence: TGTGCCAGCAGTTTATACACGACCTACGAGCAGTACTTC. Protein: CASSLYTTYEQYF.

In nucleotides, the CDR3 is TGTGCCAGCTCTCCTGGACAGAACTATGGCTACACCTTC. Encoded protein: CASSPGQNYGYTF. This chain uses TRBV6-6 with TRBJ1-2; maybe TRBD1 (6 bases). Germline V CDR1 and CDR2: MNHNY, SVGAGI (reference sequence). The CDR3 covers 13 residues. Trimming shortened V by 8 bases and J by 2 bases, and 12 bases separated the two germline ends.

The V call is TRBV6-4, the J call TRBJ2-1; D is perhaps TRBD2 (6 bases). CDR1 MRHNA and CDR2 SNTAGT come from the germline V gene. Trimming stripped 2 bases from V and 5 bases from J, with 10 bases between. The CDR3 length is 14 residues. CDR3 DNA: TGTGCCAGCAGTGACGGGGAGGCAAACAATGAGCAGTTCTTC. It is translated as CASSDGEANNEQFF.

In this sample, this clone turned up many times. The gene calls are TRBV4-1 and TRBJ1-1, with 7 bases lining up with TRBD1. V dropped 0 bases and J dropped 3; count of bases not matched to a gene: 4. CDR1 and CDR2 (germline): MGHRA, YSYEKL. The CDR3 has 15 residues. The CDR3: CASSQDGQGDTEAFF. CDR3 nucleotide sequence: TGCGCCAGCAGCCAAGATGGGCAGGGGGACACTGAAGCTTTCTTT.

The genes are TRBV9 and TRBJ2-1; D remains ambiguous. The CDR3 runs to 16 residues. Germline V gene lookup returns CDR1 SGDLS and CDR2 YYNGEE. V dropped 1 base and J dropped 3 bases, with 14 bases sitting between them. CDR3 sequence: CASSVRWSSSYNEQFF. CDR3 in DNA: TGTGCCAGCAGCGTAAGGTGGAGTAGCAGCTACAATGAGCAGTTCTTC.

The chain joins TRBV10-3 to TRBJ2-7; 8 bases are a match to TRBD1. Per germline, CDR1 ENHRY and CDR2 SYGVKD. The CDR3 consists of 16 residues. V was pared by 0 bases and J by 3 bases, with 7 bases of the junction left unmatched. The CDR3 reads CAISESSGTGHYEQYF. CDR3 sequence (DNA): TGTGCCATCAGTGAGTCGTCCGGGACAGGCCACTACGAGCAGTACTTC.

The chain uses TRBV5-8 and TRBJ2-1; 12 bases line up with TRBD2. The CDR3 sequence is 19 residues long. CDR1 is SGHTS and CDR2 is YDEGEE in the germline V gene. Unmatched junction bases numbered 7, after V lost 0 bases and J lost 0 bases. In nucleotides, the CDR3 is TGTGCCAGCAGCTTGGTGGGGCTAGCGGGAGGGATCTCCTACAATGAGCAGTTCTTC. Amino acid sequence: CASSLVGLAGGISYNEQFF.